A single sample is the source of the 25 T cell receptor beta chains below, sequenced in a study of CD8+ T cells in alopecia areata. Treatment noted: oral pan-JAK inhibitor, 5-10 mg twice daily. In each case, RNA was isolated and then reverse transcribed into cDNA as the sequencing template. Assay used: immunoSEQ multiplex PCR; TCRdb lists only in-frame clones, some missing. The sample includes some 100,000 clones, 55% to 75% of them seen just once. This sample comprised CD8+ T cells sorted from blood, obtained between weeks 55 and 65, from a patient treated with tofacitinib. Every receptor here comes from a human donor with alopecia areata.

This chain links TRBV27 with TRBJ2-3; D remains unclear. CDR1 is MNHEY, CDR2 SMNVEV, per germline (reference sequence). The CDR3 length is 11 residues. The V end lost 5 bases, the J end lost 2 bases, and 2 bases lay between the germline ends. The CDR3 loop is CASSNTDTQYF. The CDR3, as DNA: TGTGCCAGCAGTAACACAGATACGCAGTATTTT.

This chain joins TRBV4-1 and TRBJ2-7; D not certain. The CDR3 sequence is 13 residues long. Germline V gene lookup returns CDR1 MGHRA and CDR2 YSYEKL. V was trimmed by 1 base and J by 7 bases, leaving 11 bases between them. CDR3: CASSQVTFREQYF. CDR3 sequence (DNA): TGCGCCAGCAGCCAAGTTACTTTTCGAGAGCAGTACTTC.

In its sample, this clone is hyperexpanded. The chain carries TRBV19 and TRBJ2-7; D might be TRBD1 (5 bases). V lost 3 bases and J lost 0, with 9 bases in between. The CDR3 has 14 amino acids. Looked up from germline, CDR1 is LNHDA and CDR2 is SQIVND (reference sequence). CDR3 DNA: TGTGCCAGTAGTATGGCAGGGATCTCCTACGAGCAGTACTTC. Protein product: CASSMAGISYEQYF.

The CDR3 DNA is TGTGCCAGCAGCTTGGGGGCCCTTACCACCACAGATACGCAGTATTTT. Its protein is CASSLGALTTTDTQYF. V is TRBV5-6 and J is TRBJ2-3; D is ambiguous. Trimming stripped 0 bases from V and 2 bases from J, with 13 bases between. Germline-derived CDR1 and CDR2 are SGHDT and YYEEEE. This CDR3 comprises 16 residues.

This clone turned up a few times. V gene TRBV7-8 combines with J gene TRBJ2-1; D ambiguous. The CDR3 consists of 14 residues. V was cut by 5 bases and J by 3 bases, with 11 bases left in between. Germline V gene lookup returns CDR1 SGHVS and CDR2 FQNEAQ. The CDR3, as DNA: TGTGCCAGCAGCCCCCGAGGCAACTACAATGAGCAGTTCTTC. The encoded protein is CASSPRGNYNEQFF.

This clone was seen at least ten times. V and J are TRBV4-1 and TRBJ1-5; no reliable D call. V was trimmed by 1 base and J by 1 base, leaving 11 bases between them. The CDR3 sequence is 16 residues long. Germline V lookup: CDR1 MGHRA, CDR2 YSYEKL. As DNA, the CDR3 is TGCGCCAGCAGCCAAGGATCCAGTAGGAGCAATCAGCCCCAGCATTTT. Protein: CASSQGSSRSNQPQHF.

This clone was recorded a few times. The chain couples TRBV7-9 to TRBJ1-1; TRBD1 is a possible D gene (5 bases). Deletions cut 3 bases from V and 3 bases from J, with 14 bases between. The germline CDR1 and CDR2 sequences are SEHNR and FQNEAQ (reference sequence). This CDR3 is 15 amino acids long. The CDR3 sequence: CASSFQGRGDTEAFF. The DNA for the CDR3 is TGTGCCAGCAGCTTCCAGGGACGGGGAGACACTGAAGCTTTCTTT. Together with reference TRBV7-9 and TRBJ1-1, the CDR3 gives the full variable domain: DTGVSQNPRHKITKRGQNVTFRCDPISEHNRLYWYRQTLGQGPEFLTYFQNEAQLEKSRLLSDRFSAERPKGSFSTLEIQRTEQGDSAMYLCASSFQGRGDTEAFFGQGTRLTVV.

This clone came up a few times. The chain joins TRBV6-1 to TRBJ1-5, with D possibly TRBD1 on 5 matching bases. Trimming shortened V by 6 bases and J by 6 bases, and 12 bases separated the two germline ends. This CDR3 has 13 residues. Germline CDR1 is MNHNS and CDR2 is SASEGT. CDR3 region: CASSDMGLQPQHF. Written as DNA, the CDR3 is TGTGCCAGCAGCGACATGGGGCTTCAGCCCCAGCATTTT.

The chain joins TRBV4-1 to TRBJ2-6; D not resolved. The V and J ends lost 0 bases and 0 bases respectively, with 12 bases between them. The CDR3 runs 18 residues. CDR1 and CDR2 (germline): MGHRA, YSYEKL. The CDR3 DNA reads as TGCGCCAGCAGCCAAGAATCGGCCACCCCCTCTGGGGCCAACGTCCTGACTTTC. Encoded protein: CASSQESATPSGANVLTF.

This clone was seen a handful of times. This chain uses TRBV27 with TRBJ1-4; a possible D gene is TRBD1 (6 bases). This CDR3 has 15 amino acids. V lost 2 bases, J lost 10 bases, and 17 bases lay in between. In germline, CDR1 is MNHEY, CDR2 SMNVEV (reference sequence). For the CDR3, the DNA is TGTGCCAGCAGTTTAGGACAGTTCAAGAAGGGAAAACTGTTTTTT. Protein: CASSLGQFKKGKLFF.

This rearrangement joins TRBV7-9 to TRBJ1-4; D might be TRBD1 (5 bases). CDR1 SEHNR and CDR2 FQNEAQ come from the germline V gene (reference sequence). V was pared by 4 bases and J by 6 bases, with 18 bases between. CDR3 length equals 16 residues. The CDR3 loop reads CASSSLDRGIYEKLFF. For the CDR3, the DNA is TGTGCCAGCAGCTCACTCGACCGGGGGATATATGAAAAACTGTTTTTT.

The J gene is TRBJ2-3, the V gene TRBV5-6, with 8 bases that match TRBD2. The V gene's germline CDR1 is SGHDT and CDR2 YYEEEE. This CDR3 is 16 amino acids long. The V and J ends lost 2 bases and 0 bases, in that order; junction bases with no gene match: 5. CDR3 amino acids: CASSLSLAGSTDTQYF. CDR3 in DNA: TGTGCCAGCAGCTTATCCTTAGCGGGGAGCACAGATACGCAGTATTTT.

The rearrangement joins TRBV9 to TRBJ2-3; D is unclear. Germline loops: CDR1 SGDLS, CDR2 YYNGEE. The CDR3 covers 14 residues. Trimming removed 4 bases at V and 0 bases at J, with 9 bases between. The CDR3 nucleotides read TGTGCCAGCAGCCCCTCCCGGAGCACAGATACGCAGTATTTT. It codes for CASSPSRSTDTQYF.

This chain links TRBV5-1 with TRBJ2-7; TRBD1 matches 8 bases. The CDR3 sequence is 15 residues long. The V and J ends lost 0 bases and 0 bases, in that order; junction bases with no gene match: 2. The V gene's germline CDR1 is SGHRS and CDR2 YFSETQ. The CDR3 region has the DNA TGCGCCAGCAGCTTGGACAGGGGGGCCTCCTACGAGCAGTACTTC. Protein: CASSLDRGASYEQYF.

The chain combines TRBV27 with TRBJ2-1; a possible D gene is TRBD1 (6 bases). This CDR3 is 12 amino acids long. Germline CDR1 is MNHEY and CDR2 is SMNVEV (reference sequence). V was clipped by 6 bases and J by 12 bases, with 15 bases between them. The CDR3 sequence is CASSPGQMGQFF. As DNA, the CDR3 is TGTGCCAGCAGCCCGGGACAAATGGGGCAGTTCTTC.

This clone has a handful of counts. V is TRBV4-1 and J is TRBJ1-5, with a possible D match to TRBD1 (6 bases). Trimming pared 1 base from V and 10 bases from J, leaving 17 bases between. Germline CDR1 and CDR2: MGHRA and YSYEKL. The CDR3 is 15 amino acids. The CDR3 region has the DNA TGCGCCAGCAGCCAAGCGGCGCACAGGGAACAACCCCAGCATTTT. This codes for CASSQAAHREQPQHF.

CDR3 sequence: CASSRPDTLTETNTGELFF. The DNA of the CDR3 is TGCGCCAGCAGCCGCCCAGATACCCTTACAGAGACGAACACCGGGGAGCTGTTTTTT. The chain couples TRBV4-1 to TRBJ2-2, with D unresolved. Trimming stripped 4 bases from V and 0 bases from J, with 21 bases between. The CDR3 loop spans 19 amino acids. Looked up from germline, CDR1 is MGHRA and CDR2 is YSYEKL.

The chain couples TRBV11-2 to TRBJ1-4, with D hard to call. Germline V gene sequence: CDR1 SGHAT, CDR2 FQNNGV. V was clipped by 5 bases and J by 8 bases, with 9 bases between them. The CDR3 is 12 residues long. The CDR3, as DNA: TGTGCCAGCAGCGCGACCCCCGAAAAACTGTTTTTT. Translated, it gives CASSATPEKLFF.

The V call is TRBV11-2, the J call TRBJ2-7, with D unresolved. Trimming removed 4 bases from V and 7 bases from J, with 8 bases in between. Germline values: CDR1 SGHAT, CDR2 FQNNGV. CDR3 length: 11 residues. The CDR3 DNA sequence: TGTGCCAGCAGCTCAGGAGTGGAGCAGTACTTC. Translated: CASSSGVEQYF.

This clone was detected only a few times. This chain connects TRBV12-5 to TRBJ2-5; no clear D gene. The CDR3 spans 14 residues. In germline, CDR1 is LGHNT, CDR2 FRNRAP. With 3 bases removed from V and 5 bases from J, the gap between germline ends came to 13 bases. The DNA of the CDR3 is TGTGCTAGTGGTTTAGGTATAGGGATCGAGACCCAGTACTTC. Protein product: CASGLGIGIETQYF.

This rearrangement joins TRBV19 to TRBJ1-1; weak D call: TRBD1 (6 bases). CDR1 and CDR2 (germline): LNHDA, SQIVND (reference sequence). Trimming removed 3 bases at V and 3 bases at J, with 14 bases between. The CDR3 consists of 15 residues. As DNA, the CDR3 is TGTGCCAGTAGTATTTCCCGCAGGGGCTACACTGAAGCTTTCTTT. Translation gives CASSISRRGYTEAFF.

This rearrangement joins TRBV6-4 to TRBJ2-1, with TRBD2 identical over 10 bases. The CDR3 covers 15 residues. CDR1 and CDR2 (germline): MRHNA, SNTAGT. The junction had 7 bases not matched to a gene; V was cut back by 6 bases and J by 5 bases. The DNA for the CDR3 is TGTGCCAGCAGGCGGAGCGGGGGGGCTAACAATGAGCAGTTCTTC. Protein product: CASRRSGGANNEQFF.

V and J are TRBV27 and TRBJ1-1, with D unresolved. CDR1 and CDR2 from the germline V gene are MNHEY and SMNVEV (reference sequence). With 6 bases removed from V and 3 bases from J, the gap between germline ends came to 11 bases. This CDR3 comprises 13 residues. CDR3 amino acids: CASSTRAHTEAFF. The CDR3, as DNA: TGTGCCAGCAGCACGAGGGCGCACACTGAAGCTTTCTTT.

The CDR3 bases are TGTGCCTGGAGTCACCCGGGAAGTGAGGGATATCAGCCCCAGCATTTT. Residues: CAWSHPGSEGYQPQHF. The rearrangement links TRBV30 to TRBJ1-5, with D hard to call. Trimming took off 2 bases at V and 5 bases at J, with 19 bases between the two ends. This CDR3 is 16 amino acids long. CDR1 GTSNPN and CDR2 SVGIG come from the germline V gene (reference sequence).

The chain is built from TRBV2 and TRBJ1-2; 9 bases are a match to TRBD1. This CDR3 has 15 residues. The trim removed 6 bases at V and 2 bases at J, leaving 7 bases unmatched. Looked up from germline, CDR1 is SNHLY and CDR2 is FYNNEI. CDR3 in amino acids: CASSERQGGNYGYTF. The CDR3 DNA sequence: TGTGCCAGCAGCGAAAGACAGGGGGGGAACTATGGCTACACCTTC.